This TCR beta chain was sequenced during a study of blood T cell repertoires in COVID-19. About the study: Whether acute or convalescent, the COVID-19 samples came from the United States, Italy and Spain.

Sequencing used immunoSEQ multiplex PCR; TCRdb keeps in-frame clones, though not all of them. The repertoire consists of approximately 150,000 clones, with 85% to 90% occurring once and the leading ten covering 4%. CDR3 length equals 16 residues. CDR1 and CDR2 (germline): GTSNPN, SVGIG (reference sequence). V lost 4 bases to trimming and J lost 0 bases; unmatched junction nucleotides: 5. Material: peripheral blood. The clonotype was recovered from an older woman with acute or convalescent COVID-19. The chain uses TRBV30 and TRBJ1-6, with TRBD1 identical over 8 bases. This chain's CDR3 is CAWKGQASSYNSPLHF. In DNA, the CDR3 is TGTGCCTGGAAGGGACAGGCTAGCTCCTATAATTCACCCCTCCACTTT. The full variable domain, completed using reference TRBV30 and TRBJ1-6, is SQTIHQWPATLVQPVGSPLSLECTVEGTSNPNLYWYRQAAGRGLQLLFYSVGIGQISSEVPQNLSASRPQDRQFILSSKKLLLSDSGFYLCAWKGQASSYNSPLHFGNGTRLTVT.